One sample yielded the 19 T cell receptor beta chains listed below, sequenced in a study of cytomegalovirus exposure and HLA in healthy donors. 60 Vbeta and 13 Jbeta primers were used in PCR. Sequencing was performed with immunoSEQ multiplex PCR; in TCRdb, only in-frame clones are kept and a portion is missing. The sample lists approximately 190,000 clones, roughly 80% occurring once. Sequenced sample: PBMCs. The receptors derive from a woman between 25 and 40 years old in good health and CMV-seropositive.

The V call is TRBV19, the J call TRBJ1-4; D is unclear. Trimming left V 3 bases short and J 7 bases short, with 12 bases between. Germline CDR1 LNHDA, CDR2 SQIVND (reference sequence). This CDR3 has 14 residues. CDR3 amino acids: CASSIPWEGEKLFF. CDR3 in DNA: TGTGCCAGTAGTATTCCCTGGGAGGGTGAAAAACTGTTTTTT.

The rearrangement uses TRBV28 and TRBJ2-7; the D gene is possibly TRBD1 (5 bases). The CDR3 has 18 amino acids. V was cut by 1 base and J by 2 bases, with 21 bases left in between. Germline CDR1 MDHEN, CDR2 SYDVKM. CDR3 in amino acids: CASSLFRAGTGFTYEQYF. The CDR3 DNA follows: TGTGCCAGCAGTTTATTTAGGGCTGGAACAGGATTTACCTACGAGCAGTACTTC.

This sequence joins TRBV7-2 and TRBJ2-5, with a tentative D call TRBD2 (6 bases). The CDR3 consists of 17 residues. V was clipped by 1 base and J by 4 bases, with 19 bases between them. Germline V gene sequence: CDR1 SGHTA, CDR2 FQGNSA. The DNA for the CDR3 is TGTGCCAGCAGCTTAGTAGGCGGGGTGTTAGGGCGAGAGACCCAGTACTTC. Translated, it gives CASSLVGGVLGRETQYF.

This chain links TRBV30 with TRBJ1-1; D remains unclear. V was pared by 4 bases and J by 5 bases, with 26 bases between. The length of the CDR3 is 17 residues. Per germline, CDR1 GTSNPN and CDR2 SVGIG (reference sequence). The CDR3 loop is CAWIRSGRWRVGTEAFF. CDR3 DNA sequence: TGTGCCTGGATTAGGAGCGGACGCTGGAGGGTAGGAACTGAAGCTTTCTTT.

The chain employs TRBV18 and TRBJ1-4, with 7 bases identical to TRBD1. Germline V gene sequence: CDR1 KGHSH, CDR2 LQKENI. The CDR3 has 14 residues. V lost 3 bases and J lost 6; bases outside the gene matches: 4. As DNA, the CDR3 is TGTGCCAGCTCACCGGACAGGCTCCATGAAAAACTGTTTTTT. This gives the protein CASSPDRLHEKLFF.

A word on this clone: Distinct nucleotide sequences in the sample also encode this CDR3. The rearrangement uses TRBV9 and TRBJ2-3; D possibly corresponds to TRBD1 (7 bases). CDR1 SGDLS and CDR2 YYNGEE come from the germline V gene. This CDR3 comprises 16 residues. V was clipped by 4 bases and J by 4 bases, with 19 bases between them. In DNA form, the CDR3 reads TGTGCCAGCAGCTTAAATTCCAGGGGGGAGGCAGATACGCAGTATTTT. Its protein product is CASSLNSRGEADTQYF. The full variable domain, in which reference TRBV9 and TRBJ2-3 provide the parts outside the CDR3, is DSGVTQTPKHLITATGQRVTLRCSPRSGDLSVYWYQQSLDQGLQFLIQYYNGEERAKGNILERFSAQQFPDLHSELNLSSLELGDSALYFCASSLNSRGEADTQYFGPGTRLTVL.

This clone was detected once. The chain links TRBV9 to TRBJ2-1; 13 bases fit TRBD2. Germline CDR1 and CDR2: SGDLS and YYNGEE. The CDR3 spans 19 residues. The V and J ends lost 3 bases and 1 base, in that order; junction bases with no gene match: 10. Here the CDR3 DNA reads TGTGCCAGCAGCGCTCCCTCTGGGACTAGCGGGACTTCCTACAATGAGCAGTTCTTC. It yields the protein CASSAPSGTSGTSYNEQFF.

The chain joins TRBV5-1 to TRBJ2-3; D gene ambiguous. The CDR3 runs to 12 residues. Between the trimmed V and J ends, which lost 0 bases and 5 bases, there was a span of 4 bases. Germline loops: CDR1 SGHRS, CDR2 YFSETQ. CDR3 in amino acids: CASSLAGDTQYF. The CDR3 coding sequence is TGCGCCAGCAGCTTGGCGGGAGATACGCAGTATTTT.

This clone was picked up a small number of times. This rearrangement joins TRBV4-1 to TRBJ2-1; 9 nucleotides match TRBD2. This CDR3 has 17 residues. Germline trimming cut 1 base from V and 2 bases from J; bases unmatched to any gene: 6. Germline values: CDR1 MGHRA, CDR2 YSYEKL. CDR3 sequence (DNA): TGCGCCAGCAGCCAAGCCTTCCTAGCGGGACCCTACAATGAGCAGTTCTTC. This sequence encodes CASSQAFLAGPYNEQFF.

This chain links TRBV28 with TRBJ2-3; 10 nucleotides line up with TRBD1. This CDR3 has 16 residues. CDR1 MDHEN and CDR2 SYDVKM come from the germline V gene. The V and J ends lost 1 base and 4 bases, in that order; junction bases with no gene match: 5. As DNA, the CDR3 is TGTGCCAGCAGTTTATATGGGACAGGGGTATCAGATACGCAGTATTTT. Translation: CASSLYGTGVSDTQYF.

The rearrangement links TRBV7-2 to TRBJ2-1; TRBD2 aligns across 9 bases. Losses at the gene ends were 9 bases for V and 7 bases for J; bases not matched to a gene: 4. Germline-derived CDR1 and CDR2 are SGHTA and FQGNSA. The CDR3 is 12 residues long. The CDR3 sequence: CASLLAGNEQFF. The CDR3 bases are TGTGCCAGTCTCCTAGCGGGGAATGAGCAGTTCTTC.

The V call is TRBV7-9, the J call TRBJ1-1; possibly TRBD1 for D (6 bases). V was trimmed by 6 bases and J by 4 bases, leaving 15 bases between them. This CDR3 is built from 14 residues. The germline V gene encodes CDR1 SEHNR and CDR2 FQNEAQ (reference sequence). The chain's CDR3 is CASREQGSGTEAFF. The CDR3 DNA sequence: TGTGCCAGCAGGGAACAGGGATCTGGCACTGAAGCTTTCTTT.

The V gene is TRBV15, the J gene TRBJ1-4; weak D call: TRBD1 (6 bases). The germline V gene encodes CDR1 LNHNV and CDR2 YYDKDF (reference sequence). The germline V and J ends were trimmed by 3 bases and 0 bases, with 14 bases remaining between them. This CDR3 spans 17 amino acids. In nucleotides, the CDR3 is TGTGCCACCAGCAGGGAACAGGGTCCTGCAACTAATGAAAAACTGTTTTTT. Residues: CATSREQGPATNEKLFF.

The chain has TRBV11-1 and TRBJ2-1; 11 nucleotides match TRBD2. The CDR3 length is 15 residues. The V gene end was trimmed by 1 base and the J gene end by 8 bases; junction bases not matched to a gene: 4. Germline-derived CDR1 and CDR2 are SGHAT and FQDESV (reference sequence). The CDR3 reads CASSLELAGAYEQFF. Written as DNA, the CDR3 is TGTGCCAGCAGCTTAGAACTAGCGGGAGCCTATGAGCAGTTCTTC.

The chain is built from TRBV10-3 and TRBJ2-5; 9 nucleotides line up with TRBD1. The DNA end is more similar to TRBJ2-7, so the J call may be wrong. Germline V gene sequence: CDR1 ENHRY, CDR2 SYGVKD. This CDR3 contains 12 residues. Here the CDR3 reads CATVGQGYEQYF. The CDR3, as DNA: TGTGCCACCGTGGGACAGGGCTACGAGCAGTACTTC.

The rearrangement uses TRBV9 and TRBJ2-7; 10 bases align to TRBD2. There are 15 residues in the CDR3. Germline V gene data show CDR1 as SGDLS and CDR2 as YYNGEE. V trimming: 4 bases; J trimming: 4 bases; junction bases outside the gene matches: 8. The CDR3 region has the DNA TGTGCCAGCAGCCCGAGAGGACTAGCGGTATACGAGCAGTACTTC. Translated, it gives CASSPRGLAVYEQYF.

The chain recombines TRBV4-2 with TRBJ2-2; a weak D match, TRBD2 (7 bases). Trimming removed 0 bases at V and 4 bases at J, with 12 bases between. CDR1 is LGHNA, CDR2 YNFKEQ, per germline. There are 16 residues in the CDR3. The CDR3 sequence is CASSQEGGRGTGELFF. CDR3 sequence (DNA): TGTGCCAGCAGCCAAGAGGGGGGGCGCGGCACCGGGGAGCTGTTTTTT.

This chain links TRBV5-1 with TRBJ2-5; 9 nucleotides agree with TRBD2. Germline loops: CDR1 SGHRS, CDR2 YFSETQ. J gave up 4 bases and V 6 bases, and 13 bases lay outside the gene matches. The CDR3 runs 16 residues. CDR3 loop: CASTLEGLAGRETQYF. Here the CDR3 DNA reads TGCGCCAGCACACTGGAGGGCCTAGCGGGGAGAGAGACCCAGTACTTC.

Comments on this clone: This sample includes further DNA sequences coding for the same CDR3. V is TRBV5-1 and J is TRBJ1-2, with 8 bases identical to TRBD1. There are 16 residues in the CDR3. With V trimmed by 0 bases and J by 0 bases, 4 bases remained unmatched. Germline V gene sequence: CDR1 SGHRS, CDR2 YFSETQ. The CDR3 sequence is CASSLATGGSNYGYTF. The CDR3 nucleotides are TGCGCCAGCAGCTTGGCAACAGGGGGATCTAACTATGGCTACACCTTC.